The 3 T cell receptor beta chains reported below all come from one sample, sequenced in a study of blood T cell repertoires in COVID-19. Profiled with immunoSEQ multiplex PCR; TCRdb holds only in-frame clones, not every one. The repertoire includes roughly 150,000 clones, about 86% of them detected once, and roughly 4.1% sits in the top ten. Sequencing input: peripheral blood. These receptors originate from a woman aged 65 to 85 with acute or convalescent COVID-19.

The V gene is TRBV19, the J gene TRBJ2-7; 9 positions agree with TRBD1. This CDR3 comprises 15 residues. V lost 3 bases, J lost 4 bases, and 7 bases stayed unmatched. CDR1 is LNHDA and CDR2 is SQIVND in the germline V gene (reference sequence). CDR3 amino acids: CASSIGRDRVYEQYF. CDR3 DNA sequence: TGTGCCAGTAGTATCGGTCGGGACAGGGTTTACGAGCAGTACTTC.

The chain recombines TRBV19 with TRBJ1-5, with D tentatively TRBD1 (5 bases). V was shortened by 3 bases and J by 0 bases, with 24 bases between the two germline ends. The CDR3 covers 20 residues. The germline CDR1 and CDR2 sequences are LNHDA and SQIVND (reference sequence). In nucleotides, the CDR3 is TGTGCCAGTAGTATTGGTTTAGCAGGGCTCAATAAAAATAGCAATCAGCCCCAGCATTTT. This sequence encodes CASSIGLAGLNKNSNQPQHF.

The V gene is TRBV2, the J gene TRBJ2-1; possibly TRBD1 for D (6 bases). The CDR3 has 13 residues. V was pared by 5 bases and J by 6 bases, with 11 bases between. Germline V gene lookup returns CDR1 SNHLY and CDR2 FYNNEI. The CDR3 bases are TGTGCCAGCAGTCCAGGGGATGGCAATGAGCAGTTCTTC. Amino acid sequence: CASSPGDGNEQFF.